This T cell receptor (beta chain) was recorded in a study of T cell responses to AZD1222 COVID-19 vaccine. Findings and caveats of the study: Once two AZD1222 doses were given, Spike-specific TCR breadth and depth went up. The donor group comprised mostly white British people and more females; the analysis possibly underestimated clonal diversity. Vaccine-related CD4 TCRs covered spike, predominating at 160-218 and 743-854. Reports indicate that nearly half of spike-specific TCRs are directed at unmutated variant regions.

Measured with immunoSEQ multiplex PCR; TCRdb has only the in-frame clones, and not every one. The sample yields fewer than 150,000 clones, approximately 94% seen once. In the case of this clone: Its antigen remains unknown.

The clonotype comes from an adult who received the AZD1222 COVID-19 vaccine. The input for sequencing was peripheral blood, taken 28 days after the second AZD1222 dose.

The CDR3 loop reads CASSSRVRYGYTF. In nucleotides, the CDR3 is TGTGCCAGCAGTTCAAGGGTCCGCTATGGCTACACCTTC. This chain connects TRBV12-3 or TRBV12-4 to TRBJ1-2; D is uncertain. CDR3 length equals 13 residues. The germline V and J ends were trimmed by 4 bases and 4 bases, with 10 bases remaining between them.